This record concerns one TCR beta chain sequence. Its antigen is currently unknown. In the PCR, 60 Vbeta and 13 Jbeta primers were used. Repertoires were generated with immunoSEQ multiplex PCR, while TCRdb's copy carries only in-frame clones and drops some. The sample records 120,000 or so clones, around four fifths being singletons. This sample is part of a study of cytomegalovirus exposure and HLA in healthy donors. Whole-study results and caveats: Information on immune exposure was restricted to one variable (CMV serostatus).

V was pared by 3 bases and J by 0 bases, with 6 bases of the junction left unmatched. This CDR3 has 16 residues. The germline gives CDR1 LNHDA, CDR2 SQIVND (reference sequence). The origin of this receptor is a man aged 18 to 30 in good health and CMV-seropositive. This sequence joins TRBV19 and TRBJ2-5; TRBD1 matches at 8 bases. Source material: PBMCs. CDR3 residues: CASSIRTGYNQETQYF. CDR3 sequence (DNA): TGTGCCAGTAGTATTCGGACAGGGTATAACCAAGAGACCCAGTACTTC.